Shown below are 4 T cell receptor beta chains from a single sample sequenced in a study of OX40 agonist ivuxolimab in advanced cancers. The method was immunoSEQ multiplex PCR; TCRdb's version includes in-frame clones alone and lacks a portion of them. The sample carries 70,000 to 95,000 clones, more than 75% recorded once. The sequences come from CD4+ or CD8+ T cells sorted from blood, collected in a trial of the OX40 agonist ivuxolimab. These receptor sequences come from an adult with an advanced solid tumor such as melanoma, head and neck, liver or kidney cancer.

The chain uses TRBV10-3 and TRBJ2-7; D unclear. In germline, CDR1 is ENHRY, CDR2 SYGVKD. V shed 2 bases and J shed 6 bases, with 8 bases lying between them. This CDR3 has 12 amino acids. The CDR3 reads CAISERTVEQYF. CDR3 coding DNA: TGTGCCATCAGTGAGAGGACGGTCGAGCAGTACTTC.

The chain carries TRBV9 and TRBJ1-1; 10 positions agree with TRBD1. This CDR3 region has 16 residues. The germline gives CDR1 SGDLS, CDR2 YYNGEE. Losses at the gene ends were 3 bases for V and 3 bases for J; bases not matched to a gene: 8. CDR3 bases: TGTGCCAGCAGCGATTCACCGGGGACAGGGGACACTGAAGCTTTCTTT. This gives the protein CASSDSPGTGDTEAFF.

J is TRBJ1-1 and V is TRBV15; 7 nucleotides agree with TRBD1. Germline CDR1 is LNHNV and CDR2 is YYDKDF (reference sequence). The CDR3 is 15 amino acids. V trimming: 3 bases; J trimming: 1 base; junction bases outside the gene matches: 5. This CDR3 is CATSRQTGPNTEAFF. CDR3 DNA sequence: TGTGCCACCAGCAGGCAGACAGGGCCGAACACTGAAGCTTTCTTT. Variable domain in full (rest from reference TRBV15 and TRBJ1-1): DAMVIQNPRYQVTQFGKPVTLSCSQTLNHNVMYWYQQKSSQAPKLLFHYYDKDFNNEADTPDNFQSRRPNTSFCFLDIRSPGLGDTAMYLCATSRQTGPNTEAFFGQGTRLTVV.

V is TRBV6-1 and J is TRBJ2-7; 9 nucleotides agree with TRBD1. The CDR3 is 15 amino acids. V lost 5 bases to trimming and J lost 0 bases; unmatched junction nucleotides: 5. In germline, CDR1 is MNHNS, CDR2 SASEGT. CDR3 sequence reads: CASSQGTGSSYEQYF. The DNA for the CDR3 is TGTGCCAGCAGTCAAGGGACAGGGAGCTCCTACGAGCAGTACTTC.